This TCR beta chain was observed in a study of blood T cell repertoires in COVID-19. This CDR3 has 17 amino acids. Deletions cut 5 bases from V and 0 bases from J, with 17 bases between. Germline V gives CDR1 LNHDA, CDR2 SQIVND (reference sequence). Clones were read by immunoSEQ multiplex PCR, and TCRdb kept only the in-frame ones, dropping some. The profile covers 220,000 or so clones, with more than 65% appearing a single time and approximately 3% taken by the ten largest. V usage is TRBV19 and J usage is TRBJ2-1; D perhaps matches TRBD2 (6 bases). The receptor comes from a woman in her thirties who had recovered from COVID-19. Sequenced: peripheral blood. This chain's CDR3 is CASSSTGVSSSYNEQFF. The DNA of the CDR3 is TGTGCCAGTAGTTCAACGGGGGTTTCGAGCTCCTACAATGAGCAGTTCTTC.